Following are 27 T cell receptor beta chains from one sample sequenced in a study of T cells after yellow fever vaccination. MiXCR, run by TCRdb on the 5' RACE reads, gives a single entry per CDR3 protein. Here the sample spans 200,000 to 250,000 distinct CDR3 sequences, 6.9% being singletons. Sequencing used CD4+ T cells sorted from PBMCs, obtained 15 days after the yellow fever booster vaccination. These receptors were obtained from a man aged 25-40 years who received the YFV17D yellow fever vaccine.

This clonotype was seen only once. This rearrangement joins TRBV12-3 or TRBV12-4 to TRBJ2-5; D might be TRBD2 (6 bases). Between the trimmed V and J ends, which lost 9 bases and 1 base, there was a span of 15 bases. CDR3 size: 14 residues. The CDR3 bases are TGTGCCAGTTCATATGGGGGGATCCAAGAGACCCAGTACTTC. Translated, it gives CASSYGGIQETQYF.

Many counts were recorded for this clonotype. The rearrangement joins TRBV5-1 to TRBJ2-1, with a weak D call TRBD2 (6 bases). With 4 bases removed from V and 5 bases from J, the gap between germline ends came to 10 bases. The CDR3 loop spans 13 amino acids. Looked up from germline, CDR1 is SGHRS and CDR2 is YFSETQ. CDR3 sequence (DNA): TGCGCCAGCAGCCCGGGAGTCAACAATGAGCAGTTCTTC. As protein: CASSPGVNNEQFF.

This chain joins TRBV20-1 and TRBJ2-1, with D possibly matching TRBD2 (6 bases). The V end was cut by 6 bases, the J end by 6 bases, with 27 bases between. CDR1 is DFQATT, CDR2 SNEGSKA, per germline (reference sequence). The CDR3 length is 17 residues. The CDR3 nucleotides read TGCAGTGCCAGACTAGAGGGGACGTTGCAGACATCCAATGAGCAGTTCTTC. Translated: CSARLEGTLQTSNEQFF.

This clonotype was seen ten or more times. The chain couples TRBV7-2 to TRBJ1-1; the D gene is possibly TRBD1 (5 bases). The CDR3 covers 17 residues. Germline-derived CDR1 and CDR2 are SGHTA and FQGNSA. With 5 bases removed from V and 5 bases from J, the gap between germline ends came to 24 bases. The chain's CDR3 is CASSTRRDLLIQTEAFF. The CDR3, as DNA: TGTGCCAGCAGCACTAGACGGGACCTCCTTATACAGACTGAAGCTTTCTTT.

This rearrangement joins TRBV20-1 to TRBJ1-5; TRBD1 aligns across 8 bases. The CDR3 extends over 15 amino acids. Germline loops: CDR1 DFQATT, CDR2 SNEGSKA (reference sequence). V trimming: 6 bases; J trimming: 6 bases; junction bases outside the gene matches: 13. The CDR3: CSASRNRGGGQPQHF. The CDR3 nucleotides read TGCAGTGCCAGCCGGAACAGGGGGGGCGGTCAGCCCCAGCATTTT.

This clonotype showed up just a few times. The genes are TRBV3-1 and TRBJ1-5; TRBD1 might be the D (5 bases). Deletions cut 2 bases from V and 2 bases from J, with 7 bases between. CDR3 size: 14 residues. Germline CDR1 LGHDT, CDR2 YNNKEL (reference sequence). The CDR3 nucleotides are TGTGCCAGCAGCCAAAGGGGCGGCAATCAGCCCCAGCATTTT. Amino acid sequence: CASSQRGGNQPQHF.

This clonotype was observed a few times. J is TRBJ2-5 and V is TRBV3-1; D gene unclear. Germline values: CDR1 LGHDT, CDR2 YNNKEL (reference sequence). V was cut by 3 bases and J by 3 bases, with 11 bases left in between. There are 14 residues in the CDR3. The CDR3 loop is CASSQLGREETQYF. In DNA, the CDR3 is TGTGCCAGCAGCCAGCTAGGAAGGGAAGAGACCCAGTACTTC.

The chain employs TRBV29-1 and TRBJ2-7; D gene ambiguous. There are 13 residues in the CDR3. V dropped 7 bases and J dropped 1 base, with 14 bases sitting between them. Germline-derived CDR1 and CDR2 are SQVTM and ANQGSEA. As DNA, the CDR3 is TGCAGCGCCCTCCTTGTAACTTCCTACGAGCAGTACTTC. Its translation: CSALLVTSYEQYF.

This clonotype showed up just a few times. This chain links TRBV11-2 with TRBJ2-5, with 13 bases lining up with TRBD2. Unmatched junction bases numbered 2, after V lost 3 bases and J lost 4 bases. CDR3 length: 15 amino acids. Germline CDR1 reads SGHAT; CDR2 reads FQNNGV. The CDR3 DNA follows: TGTGCCAGCAGCTTGACTAGCGGGAGGCGAGAGACCCAGTACTTC. Its protein is CASSLTSGRRETQYF.

This clonotype was counted ten times or more. The rearrangement uses TRBV6-1 and TRBJ2-7, with 9 bases aligning to TRBD1. Germline CDR1 reads MNHNS; CDR2 reads SASEGT. J gave up 3 bases and V 3 bases, and 6 bases lay outside the gene matches. This CDR3 has 15 residues. CDR3 loop: CASSEPGQGLYEQYF. Written as DNA, the CDR3 is TGTGCCAGCAGTGAGCCGGGACAGGGTCTCTACGAGCAGTACTTC.

The sample holds many counts of this clonotype. Written as DNA, the CDR3 is TGTGCCAGCAGCCTTGGACAGGTCGGAGATACGCAGTATTTT. Translation: CASSLGQVGDTQYF. V is TRBV28 and J is TRBJ2-3, with 7 bases identical to TRBD1. Germline V lookup: CDR1 MDHEN, CDR2 SYDVKM. The trim removed 6 bases at V and 5 bases at J, leaving 8 bases unmatched. The CDR3 extends over 14 amino acids.

This clonotype was counted many times. CDR3 in DNA: TGTGCCAGCAGCTCATCCTACACCACCTACAATGAGCAGTTCTTC. It codes for CASSSSYTTYNEQFF. The chain joins TRBV5-5 to TRBJ2-1; D ambiguous. Germline V gives CDR1 SGHKS, CDR2 YYEKEE (reference sequence). CDR3 size: 15 residues. V shed 3 bases and J shed 2 bases, with 12 bases lying between them.

There are a few counts of this clonotype. V is TRBV5-1 and J is TRBJ1-3, with 9 bases that match TRBD1. Trimming removed 4 bases from V and 8 bases from J; junction bases left unmatched: 7. This CDR3 contains 14 residues. Per the germline V gene, CDR1 is SGHRS and CDR2 is YFSETQ. This CDR3 is CASSPTGGGYTIYF. As DNA, the CDR3 is TGCGCCAGCAGCCCTACAGGGGGCGGGTACACCATATATTTT.

The chain has TRBV20-1 and TRBJ2-6; the D is unclear. Germline CDR1 reads DFQATT; CDR2 reads SNEGSKA (reference sequence). CDR3 length: 12 residues. V lost 6 bases and J lost 2, with 5 bases in between. The CDR3 here is CSALAGANVLTF. CDR3 bases: TGCAGTGCCCTTGCTGGGGCCAACGTCCTGACTTTC.

In its sample, this clonotype was seen a few times. V and J are TRBV4-3 and TRBJ2-2, with a possible D match to TRBD1 (6 bases). This CDR3 region has 17 residues. Germline values: CDR1 LGHNA, CDR2 YSLEER. Trimming removed 0 bases from V and 1 base from J, with 12 bases in between. CDR3 coding DNA: TGCGCCAGCAGCCAAGATTGGACAGCTCGGAACACCGGGGAGCTGTTTTTT. Translating it yields CASSQDWTARNTGELFF.

In this sample, this clonotype turned up many times. The rearrangement joins TRBV12-3 or TRBV12-4 to TRBJ2-5; perhaps TRBD2 as D (5 bases). The V end was cut by 3 bases, the J end by 2 bases, with 10 bases between. This CDR3 is built from 14 residues. The CDR3 DNA sequence: TGTGCCAGCAGTTTGTACCGGGAACAAGAGACCCAGTACTTC. This gives the protein CASSLYREQETQYF.

This clonotype was picked up many times. The genes are TRBV30 and TRBJ2-1; 9 nucleotides align to TRBD2. The germline CDR1 and CDR2 sequences are GTSNPN and SVGIG (reference sequence). This CDR3 contains 14 residues. The J segment lost 7 bases and the V segment lost 3 bases, leaving 7 bases of the junction unmatched. This CDR3 is CAWRHSGSFNEQFF. The CDR3 coding sequence is TGTGCCTGGAGGCATAGCGGGAGTTTTAATGAGCAGTTCTTC.

The chain combines TRBV5-6 with TRBJ1-1; D possibly corresponds to TRBD1 (5 bases). There are 14 residues in the CDR3. Germline V gene lookup returns CDR1 SGHDT and CDR2 YYEEEE. V gave up 4 bases and J gave up 0 bases, with 10 bases separating them. The CDR3 bases are TGTGCCAGCAGCGACCGGGGGTTGAACACTGAAGCTTTCTTT. This gives the protein CASSDRGLNTEAFF.

The genes are TRBV20-1 and TRBJ2-1; possibly TRBD1 for D (5 bases). Germline values: CDR1 DFQATT, CDR2 SNEGSKA (reference sequence). This CDR3 comprises 13 residues. DNA for the CDR3: TGCAGAGCTCAGGGTATATCCTACAATGAGCAGTTCTTC. This translates into CRAQGISYNEQFF.

The chain has TRBV20-1 and TRBJ2-5; no definite D call. This CDR3 is built from 12 residues. The germline V and J ends were trimmed by 6 bases and 2 bases, with 10 bases remaining between them. Germline values: CDR1 DFQATT, CDR2 SNEGSKA (reference sequence). The DNA for the CDR3 is TGCAGTGCGGTGGGCGGACAAGAGACCCAGTACTTC. It translates to CSAVGGQETQYF.

J is TRBJ2-1 and V is TRBV5-5; a weak D match, TRBD2 (6 bases). The CDR3 contains 16 residues. CDR1 and CDR2 from the germline V gene are SGHKS and YYEKEE (reference sequence). Trimming shortened V by 6 bases and J by 0 bases, and 16 bases separated the two germline ends. This CDR3 reads CASTSATGSSYNEQFF. The CDR3, as DNA: TGTGCCAGCACATCGGCCACCGGGAGCTCCTACAATGAGCAGTTCTTC.

This clonotype was observed a few times. The genes are TRBV12-3 or TRBV12-4 and TRBJ2-2; D unresolved. V lost 2 bases and J lost 0, with 10 bases in between. The CDR3 loop spans 16 amino acids. The DNA of the CDR3 is TGTGCCAGCAGTTTAAGTTTCCTAGCGAACACCGGGGAGCTGTTTTTT. This translates into CASSLSFLANTGELFF.

This clonotype has ten or more counts. V and J are TRBV12-3 or TRBV12-4 and TRBJ2-7; tentatively, D is TRBD2 (6 bases). Deletions cut 7 bases from V and 4 bases from J, with 17 bases between. The CDR3 is 14 residues long. The CDR3, as DNA: TGTGCCAGCAATAAACCGGGACGGGGGTACGAGCAGTACTTC. It codes for CASNKPGRGYEQYF.

In nucleotides, the CDR3 is TGCAGTGCTAGAATCGGGGCGGCGGGAGTAATCAATGAGCAGTTCTTC. It yields the protein CSARIGAAGVINEQFF. The chain carries TRBV20-1 and TRBJ2-1; 7 bases agree with TRBD2. This CDR3 region has 16 residues. V gave up 2 bases and J gave up 6 bases; unmatched junction bases: 13. Germline CDR1 is DFQATT and CDR2 is SNEGSKA (reference sequence).

This clonotype was seen more than once but under ten times. The chain uses TRBV20-1 and TRBJ2-2, with 7 bases matching TRBD2. The V gene end was trimmed by 6 bases and the J gene end by 5 bases; junction bases not matched to a gene: 15. There are 16 residues in the CDR3. The germline gives CDR1 DFQATT, CDR2 SNEGSKA (reference sequence). This CDR3 is CSARKGGRAGTGELFF. The CDR3 DNA reads as TGCAGTGCCAGGAAGGGAGGGAGGGCCGGGACCGGGGAGCTGTTTTTT.

The rearrangement uses TRBV4-3 and TRBJ1-4, with D maybe TRBD1 (5 bases). Deletions cut 0 bases from V and 12 bases from J, with 20 bases between. The CDR3 sequence is 16 residues long. CDR1 is LGHNA and CDR2 is YSLEER in the germline V gene. Here the CDR3 DNA reads TGCGCCAGCAGCCAAGATGTATCGACAGCCCGGGTGCAACTGTTTTTT. It yields the protein CASSQDVSTARVQLFF.

This clonotype appeared a few times. This chain links TRBV25-1 with TRBJ2-1; the D gene could be TRBD1 or TRBD2 (5 bases each). The length of the CDR3 is 13 residues. The germline V gene has CDR1 MGHDK and CDR2 SYGVNS. Trimming pared 3 bases from V and 8 bases from J, leaving 11 bases between. CDR3 DNA: TGTGCCAGCAGTGATACGGGACCCGATGAGCAGTTCTTC. As protein: CASSDTGPDEQFF.